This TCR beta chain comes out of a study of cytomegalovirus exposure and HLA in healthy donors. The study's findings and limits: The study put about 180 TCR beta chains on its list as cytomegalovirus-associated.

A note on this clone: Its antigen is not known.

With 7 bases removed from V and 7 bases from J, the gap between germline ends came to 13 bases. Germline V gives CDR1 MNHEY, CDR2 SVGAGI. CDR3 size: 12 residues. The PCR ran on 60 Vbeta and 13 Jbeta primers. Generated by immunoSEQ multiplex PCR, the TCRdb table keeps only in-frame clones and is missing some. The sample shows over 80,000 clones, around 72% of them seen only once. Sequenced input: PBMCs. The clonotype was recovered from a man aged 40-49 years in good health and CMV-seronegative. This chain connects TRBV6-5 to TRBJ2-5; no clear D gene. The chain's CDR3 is CASTNDQATQYF. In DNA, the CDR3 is TGTGCCAGCACCAACGACCAGGCGACCCAGTACTTC.